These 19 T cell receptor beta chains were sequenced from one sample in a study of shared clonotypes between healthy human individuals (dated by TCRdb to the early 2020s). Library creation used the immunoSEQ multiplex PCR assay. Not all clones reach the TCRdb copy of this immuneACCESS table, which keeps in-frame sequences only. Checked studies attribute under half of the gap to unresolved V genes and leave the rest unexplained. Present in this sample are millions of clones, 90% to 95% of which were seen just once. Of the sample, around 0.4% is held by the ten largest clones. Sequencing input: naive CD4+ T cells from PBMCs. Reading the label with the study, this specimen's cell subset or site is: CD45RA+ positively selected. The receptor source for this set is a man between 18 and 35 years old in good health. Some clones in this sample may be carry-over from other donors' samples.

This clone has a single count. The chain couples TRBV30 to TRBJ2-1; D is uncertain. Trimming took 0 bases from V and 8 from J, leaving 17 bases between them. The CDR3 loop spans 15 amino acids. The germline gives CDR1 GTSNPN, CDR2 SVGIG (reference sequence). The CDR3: CAWSVLVTGIDEQFF. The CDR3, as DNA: TGTGCCTGGAGTGTACTTGTAACGGGTATCGATGAGCAGTTCTTC.

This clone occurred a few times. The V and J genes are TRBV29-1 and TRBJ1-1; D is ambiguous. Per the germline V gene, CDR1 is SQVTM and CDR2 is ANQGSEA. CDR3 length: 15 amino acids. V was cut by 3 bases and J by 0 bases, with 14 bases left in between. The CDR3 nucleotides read TGCAGCGTTGAGGGCCGGCTGAGGATGAACACTGAAGCTTTCTTT. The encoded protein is CSVEGRLRMNTEAFF.

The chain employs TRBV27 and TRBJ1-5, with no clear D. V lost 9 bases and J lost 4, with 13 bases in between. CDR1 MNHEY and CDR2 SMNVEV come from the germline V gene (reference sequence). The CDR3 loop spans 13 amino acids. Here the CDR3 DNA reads TGTGCCAGGATAAAAGATGAAAATCAGCCCCAGCATTTT. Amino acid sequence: CARIKDENQPQHF.

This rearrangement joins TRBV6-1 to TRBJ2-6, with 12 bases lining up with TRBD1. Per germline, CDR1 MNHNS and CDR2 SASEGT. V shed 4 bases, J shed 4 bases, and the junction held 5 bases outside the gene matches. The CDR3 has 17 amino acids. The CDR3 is CASSARDRGRGANVLTF. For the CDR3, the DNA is TGTGCCAGCAGTGCTAGGGACAGGGGGCGAGGGGCCAACGTCCTGACTTTC.

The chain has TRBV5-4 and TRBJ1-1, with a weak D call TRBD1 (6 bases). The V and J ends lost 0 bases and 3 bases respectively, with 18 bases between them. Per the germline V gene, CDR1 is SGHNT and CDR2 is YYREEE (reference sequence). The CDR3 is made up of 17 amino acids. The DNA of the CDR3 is TGTGCCAGCAGCTTGGCCACAGGGTTTCCTGGCGACACTGAAGCTTTCTTT. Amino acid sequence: CASSLATGFPGDTEAFF. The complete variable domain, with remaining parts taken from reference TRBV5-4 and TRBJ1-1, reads ETGVTQSPTHLIKTRGQQVTLRCSSQSGHNTVSWYQQALGQGPQFIFQYYREEENGRGNFPPRFSGLQFPNYSSELNVNALELDDSALYLCASSLATGFPGDTEAFFGQGTRLTVV.

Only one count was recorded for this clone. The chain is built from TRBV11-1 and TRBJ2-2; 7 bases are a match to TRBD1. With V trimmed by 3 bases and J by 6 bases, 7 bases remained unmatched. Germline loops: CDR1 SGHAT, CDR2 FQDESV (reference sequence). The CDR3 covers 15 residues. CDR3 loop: CASSFRGSNAGELFF. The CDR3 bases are TGTGCCAGCAGCTTCAGGGGGTCTAATGCCGGGGAGCTGTTTTTT. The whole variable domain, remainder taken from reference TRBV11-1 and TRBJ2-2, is EAEVAQSPRYKITEKSQAVAFWCDPISGHATLYWYRQILGQGPELLVQFQDESVVDDSQLPKDRFSAERLKGVDSTLKIQPAELGDSAMYLCASSFRGSNAGELFFGEGSRLTVL.

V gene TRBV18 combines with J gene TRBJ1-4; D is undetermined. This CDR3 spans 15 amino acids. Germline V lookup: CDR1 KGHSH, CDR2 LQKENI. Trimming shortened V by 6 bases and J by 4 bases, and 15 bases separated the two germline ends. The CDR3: CASSQSAGCNEKLFF. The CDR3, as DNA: TGTGCCAGCTCCCAAAGTGCCGGGTGTAATGAAAAACTGTTTTTT.

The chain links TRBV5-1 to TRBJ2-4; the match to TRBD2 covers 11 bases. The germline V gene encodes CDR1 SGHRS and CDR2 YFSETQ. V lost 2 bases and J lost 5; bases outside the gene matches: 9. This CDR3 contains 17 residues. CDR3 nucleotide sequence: TGCGCCAGCAGCTTAAATACCGGGACTAGCGGTGAAAACATTCAGTACTTC. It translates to CASSLNTGTSGENIQYF.

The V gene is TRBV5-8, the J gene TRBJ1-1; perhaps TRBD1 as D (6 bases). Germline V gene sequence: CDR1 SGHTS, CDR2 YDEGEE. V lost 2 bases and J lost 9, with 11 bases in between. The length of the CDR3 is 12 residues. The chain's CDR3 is CASSFGTGKAFF. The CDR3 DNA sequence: TGTGCCAGCAGCTTTGGCACAGGGAAAGCTTTCTTT.

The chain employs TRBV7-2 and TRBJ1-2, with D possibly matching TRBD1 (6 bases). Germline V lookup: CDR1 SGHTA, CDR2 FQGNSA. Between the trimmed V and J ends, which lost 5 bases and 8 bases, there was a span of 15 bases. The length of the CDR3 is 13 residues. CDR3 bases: TGTGCCAGCAGCCCCGGGCGGGGGCCCGGCTACACCTTC. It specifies CASSPGRGPGYTF.

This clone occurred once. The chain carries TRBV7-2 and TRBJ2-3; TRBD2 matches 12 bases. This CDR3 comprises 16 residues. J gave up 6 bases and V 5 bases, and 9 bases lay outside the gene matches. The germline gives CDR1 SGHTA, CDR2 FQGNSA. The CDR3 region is CASSKRGLAGTDTQYF. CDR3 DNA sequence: TGTGCCAGCAGCAAACGAGGACTAGCGGGAACCGATACGCAGTATTTT. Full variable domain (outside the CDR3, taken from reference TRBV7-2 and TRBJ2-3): GAGVSQSPSNKVTEKGKDVELRCDPISGHTALYWYRQSLGQGLEFLIYFQGNSAPDKSGLPSDRFSAERTGGSVSTLTIQRTQQEDSAVYLCASSKRGLAGTDTQYFGPGTRLTVL.

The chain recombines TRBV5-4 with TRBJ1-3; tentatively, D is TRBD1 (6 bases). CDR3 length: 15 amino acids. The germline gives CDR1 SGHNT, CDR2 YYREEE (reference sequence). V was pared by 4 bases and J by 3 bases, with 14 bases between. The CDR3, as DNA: TGTGCCAGCAGCCAGGACAGTCTTAGTGGAAACACCATATATTTT. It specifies CASSQDSLSGNTIYF.

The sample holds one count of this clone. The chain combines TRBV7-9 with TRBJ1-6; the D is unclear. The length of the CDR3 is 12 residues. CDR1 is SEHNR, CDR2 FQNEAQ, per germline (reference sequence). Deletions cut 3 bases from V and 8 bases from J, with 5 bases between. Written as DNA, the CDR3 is TGTGCCAGCAGCTTTCCCCATTCACCCCTCCACTTT. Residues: CASSFPHSPLHF.

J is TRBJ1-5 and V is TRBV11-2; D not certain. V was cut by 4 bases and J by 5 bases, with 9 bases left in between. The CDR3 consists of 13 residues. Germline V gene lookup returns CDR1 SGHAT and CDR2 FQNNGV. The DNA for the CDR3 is TGTGCCAGCAGCTCAAACACGGATCAGCCCCAGCATTTT. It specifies CASSSNTDQPQHF.

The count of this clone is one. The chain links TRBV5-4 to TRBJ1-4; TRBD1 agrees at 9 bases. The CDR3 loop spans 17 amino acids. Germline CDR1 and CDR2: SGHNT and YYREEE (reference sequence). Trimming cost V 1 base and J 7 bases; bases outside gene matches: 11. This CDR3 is CASSLRRTGDFSEKLFF. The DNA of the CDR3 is TGTGCCAGCAGCTTGAGAAGGACAGGGGATTTTAGTGAAAAACTGTTTTTT.

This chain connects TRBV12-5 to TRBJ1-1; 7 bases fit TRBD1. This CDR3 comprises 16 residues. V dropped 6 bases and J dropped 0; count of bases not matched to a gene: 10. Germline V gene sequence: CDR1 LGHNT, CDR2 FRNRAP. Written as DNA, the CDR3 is TGTGCTAGTGGCTATCACAGGGGAGATATGAACACTGAAGCTTTCTTT. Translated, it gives CASGYHRGDMNTEAFF.

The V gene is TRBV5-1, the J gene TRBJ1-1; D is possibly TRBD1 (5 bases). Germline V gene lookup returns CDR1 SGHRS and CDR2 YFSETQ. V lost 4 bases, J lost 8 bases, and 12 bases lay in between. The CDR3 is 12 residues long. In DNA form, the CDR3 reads TGCGCCAGCAGCCCTAGGGGCGAGGAAGCTTTCTTT. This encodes CASSPRGEEAFF.

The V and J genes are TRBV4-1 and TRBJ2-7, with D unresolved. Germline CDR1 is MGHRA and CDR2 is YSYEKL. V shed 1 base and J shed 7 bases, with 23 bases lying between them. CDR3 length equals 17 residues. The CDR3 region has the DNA TGCGCCAGCAGCCAAGGTTTTGCCAGGACCCCCGTGAGGGAGCAGTACTTC. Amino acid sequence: CASSQGFARTPVREQYF.

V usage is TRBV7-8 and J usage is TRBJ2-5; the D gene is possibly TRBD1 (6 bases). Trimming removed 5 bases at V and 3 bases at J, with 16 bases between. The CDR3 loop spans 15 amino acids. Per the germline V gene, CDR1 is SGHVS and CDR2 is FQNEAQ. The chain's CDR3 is CASSPREGTKETQYF. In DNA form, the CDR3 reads TGTGCCAGCAGCCCACGTGAAGGGACAAAAGAGACCCAGTACTTC.